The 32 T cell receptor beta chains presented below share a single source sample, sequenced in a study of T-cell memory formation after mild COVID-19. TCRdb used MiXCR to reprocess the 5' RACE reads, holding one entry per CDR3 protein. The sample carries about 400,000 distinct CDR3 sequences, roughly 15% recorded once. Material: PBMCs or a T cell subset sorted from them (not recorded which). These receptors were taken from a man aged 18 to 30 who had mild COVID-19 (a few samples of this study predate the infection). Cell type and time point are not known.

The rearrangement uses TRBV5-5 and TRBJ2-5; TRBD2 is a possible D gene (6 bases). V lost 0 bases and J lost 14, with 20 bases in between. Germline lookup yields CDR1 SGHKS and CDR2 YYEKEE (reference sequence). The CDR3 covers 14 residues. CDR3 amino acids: CASSLGGGGTTGYF. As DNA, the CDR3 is TGTGCCAGCAGCTTGGGGGGAGGTGGCACGACCGGATACTTC. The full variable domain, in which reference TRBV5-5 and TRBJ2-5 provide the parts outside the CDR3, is DAGVTQSPTHLIKTRGQQVTLRCSPISGHKSVSWYQQVLGQGPQFIFQYYEKEERGRGNFPDRFSARQFPNYSSELNVNALLLGDSALYLCASSLGGGGTTGYFGPGTRLLVL.

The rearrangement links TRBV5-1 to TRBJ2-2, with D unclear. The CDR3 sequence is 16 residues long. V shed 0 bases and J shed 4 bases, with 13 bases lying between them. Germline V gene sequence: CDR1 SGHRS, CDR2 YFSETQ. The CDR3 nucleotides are TGCGCCAGCAGCTTGGAAAACCCACGACCCACCGGGGAGCTGTTTTTT. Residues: CASSLENPRPTGELFF.

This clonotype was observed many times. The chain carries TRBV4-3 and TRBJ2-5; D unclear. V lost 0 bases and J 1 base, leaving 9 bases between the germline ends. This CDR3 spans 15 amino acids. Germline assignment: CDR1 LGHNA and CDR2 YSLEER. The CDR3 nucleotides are TGCGCCAGCAGCCAAGATCGATGGTTCCAAGAGACCCAGTACTTC. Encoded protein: CASSQDRWFQETQYF.

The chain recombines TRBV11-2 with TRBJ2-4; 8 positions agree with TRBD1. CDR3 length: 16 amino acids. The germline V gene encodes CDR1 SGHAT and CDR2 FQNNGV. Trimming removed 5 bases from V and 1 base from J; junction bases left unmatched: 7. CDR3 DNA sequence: TGTGCCAGCAGCATCAGACAGGGGCTGGCCAAAAACATTCAGTACTTC. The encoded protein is CASSIRQGLAKNIQYF.

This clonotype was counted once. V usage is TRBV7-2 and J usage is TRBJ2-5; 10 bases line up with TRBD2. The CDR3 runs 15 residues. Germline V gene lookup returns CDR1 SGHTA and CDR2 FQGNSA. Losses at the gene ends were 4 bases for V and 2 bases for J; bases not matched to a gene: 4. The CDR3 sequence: CASSSTSGVQETQYF. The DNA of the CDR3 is TGTGCCAGCAGCTCAACTAGCGGGGTACAAGAGACCCAGTACTTC. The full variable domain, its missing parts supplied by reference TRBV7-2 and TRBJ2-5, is GAGVSQSPSNKVTEKGKDVELRCDPISGHTALYWYRQSLGQGLEFLIYFQGNSAPDKSGLPSDRFSAERTGGSVSTLTIQRTQQEDSAVYLCASSSTSGVQETQYFGPGTRLLVL.

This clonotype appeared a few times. CDR3 residues: CASSLVYSGLAYNEQFF. The CDR3 DNA reads as TGTGCCAGCAGCTTAGTCTATAGCGGACTAGCCTACAATGAGCAGTTCTTC. The chain employs TRBV5-5 and TRBJ2-1, with 7 bases matching TRBD2. The J segment lost 2 bases and the V segment lost 2 bases, leaving 10 bases of the junction unmatched. The CDR3 is made up of 17 amino acids. CDR1 and CDR2 from the germline V gene are SGHKS and YYEKEE (reference sequence).

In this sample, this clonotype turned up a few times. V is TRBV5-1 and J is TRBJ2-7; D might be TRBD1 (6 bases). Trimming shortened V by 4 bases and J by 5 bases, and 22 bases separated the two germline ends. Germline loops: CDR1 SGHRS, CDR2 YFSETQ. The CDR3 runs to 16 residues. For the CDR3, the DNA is TGCGCCAGCAGCAGGAGGCAGGGGCCTAGGTCCCACGAGCAGTACTTC. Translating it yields CASSRRQGPRSHEQYF.

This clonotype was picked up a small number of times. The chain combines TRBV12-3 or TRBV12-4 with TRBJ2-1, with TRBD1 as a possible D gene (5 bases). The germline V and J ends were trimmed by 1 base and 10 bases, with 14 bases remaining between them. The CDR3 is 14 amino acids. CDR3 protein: CASSLGFGDREQFF. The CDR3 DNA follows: TGTGCCAGCAGTTTAGGATTCGGTGACAGAGAGCAGTTCTTC.

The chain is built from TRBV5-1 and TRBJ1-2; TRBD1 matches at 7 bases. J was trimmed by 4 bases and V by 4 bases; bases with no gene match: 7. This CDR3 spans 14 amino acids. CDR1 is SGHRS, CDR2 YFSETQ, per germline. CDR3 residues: CASSQGKGAYGYTF. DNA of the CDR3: TGCGCCAGCAGCCAGGGAAAGGGGGCCTATGGCTACACCTTC.

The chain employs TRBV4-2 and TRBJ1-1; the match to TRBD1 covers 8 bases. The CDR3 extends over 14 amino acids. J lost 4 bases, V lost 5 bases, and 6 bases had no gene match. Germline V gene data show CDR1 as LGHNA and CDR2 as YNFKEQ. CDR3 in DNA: TGTGCCAGCAGCGCGGGACAGGCGACCACTGAAGCTTTCTTT. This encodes CASSAGQATTEAFF.

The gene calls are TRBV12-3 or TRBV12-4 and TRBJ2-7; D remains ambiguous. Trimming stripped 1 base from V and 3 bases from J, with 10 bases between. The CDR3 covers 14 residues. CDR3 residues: CASSLGLINYEQYV. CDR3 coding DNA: TGTGCCAGCAGTTTAGGGCTCATAAACTACGAGCAGTACGTC.

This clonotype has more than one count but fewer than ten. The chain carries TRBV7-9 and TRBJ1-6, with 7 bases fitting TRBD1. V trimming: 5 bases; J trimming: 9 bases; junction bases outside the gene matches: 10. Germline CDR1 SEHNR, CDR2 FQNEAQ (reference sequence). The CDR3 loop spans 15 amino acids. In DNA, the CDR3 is TGTGCCAGCAGCAGAGGACAGGAGGATGGTTCACCCCTCCACTTT. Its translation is CASSRGQEDGSPLHF.

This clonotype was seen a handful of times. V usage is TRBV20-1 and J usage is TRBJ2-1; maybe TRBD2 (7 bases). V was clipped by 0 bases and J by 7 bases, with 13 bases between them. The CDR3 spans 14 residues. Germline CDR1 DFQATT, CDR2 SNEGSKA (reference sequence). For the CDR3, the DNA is TGCAGTGCTAGAGACGGGGGGCCGAGGAATGAGCAGTTCTTC. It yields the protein CSARDGGPRNEQFF.

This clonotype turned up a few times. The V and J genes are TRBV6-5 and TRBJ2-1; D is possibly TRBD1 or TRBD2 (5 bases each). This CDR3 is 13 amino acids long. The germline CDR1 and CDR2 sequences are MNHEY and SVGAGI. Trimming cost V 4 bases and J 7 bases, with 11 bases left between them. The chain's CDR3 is CASSFRGGNEQFF. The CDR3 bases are TGTGCCAGCAGTTTCCGTGGGGGAAATGAGCAGTTCTTC.

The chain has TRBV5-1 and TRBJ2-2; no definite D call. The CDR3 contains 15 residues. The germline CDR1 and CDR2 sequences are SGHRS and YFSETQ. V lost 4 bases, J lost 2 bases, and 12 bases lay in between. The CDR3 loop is CASSVGLVNTGELFF. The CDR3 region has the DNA TGCGCCAGCAGCGTTGGGCTCGTAAACACCGGGGAGCTGTTTTTT.

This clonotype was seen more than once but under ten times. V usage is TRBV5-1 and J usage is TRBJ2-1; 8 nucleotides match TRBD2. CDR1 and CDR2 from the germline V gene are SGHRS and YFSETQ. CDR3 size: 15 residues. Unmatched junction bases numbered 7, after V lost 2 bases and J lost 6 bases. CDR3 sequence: CASSFAGGGLNEQFF. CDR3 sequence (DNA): TGCGCCAGCAGCTTTGCGGGGGGAGGACTCAATGAGCAGTTCTTC.

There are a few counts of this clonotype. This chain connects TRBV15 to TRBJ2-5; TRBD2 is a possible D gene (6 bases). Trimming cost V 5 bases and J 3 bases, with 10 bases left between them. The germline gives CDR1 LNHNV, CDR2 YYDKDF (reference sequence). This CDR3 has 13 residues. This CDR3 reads CATSDTGEETQYF. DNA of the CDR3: TGTGCCACCAGCGACACGGGGGAAGAGACCCAGTACTTC.

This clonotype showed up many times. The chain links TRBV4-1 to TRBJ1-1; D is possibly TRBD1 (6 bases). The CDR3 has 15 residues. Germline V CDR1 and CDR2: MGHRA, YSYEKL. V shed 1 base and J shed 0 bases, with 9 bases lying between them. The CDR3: CASSQVTGMNTEAFF. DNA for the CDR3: TGCGCCAGCAGCCAAGTTACAGGGATGAACACTGAAGCTTTCTTT.

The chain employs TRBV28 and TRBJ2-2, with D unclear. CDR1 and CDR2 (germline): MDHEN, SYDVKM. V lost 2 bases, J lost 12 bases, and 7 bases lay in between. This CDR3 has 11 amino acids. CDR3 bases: TGTGCCAGCAGTTTACTGGGTCAGCTGTTTTTT. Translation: CASSLLGQLFF.

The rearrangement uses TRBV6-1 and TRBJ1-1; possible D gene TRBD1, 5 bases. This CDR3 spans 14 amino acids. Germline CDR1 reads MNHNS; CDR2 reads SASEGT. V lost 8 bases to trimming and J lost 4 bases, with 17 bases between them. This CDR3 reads CASWRSWGGTEAFF. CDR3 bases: TGTGCCAGCTGGCGGAGTTGGGGGGGCACTGAAGCTTTCTTT.

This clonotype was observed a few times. This chain's CDR3 is CASNPGQGNPETQYF. CDR3 nucleotides: TGTGCCAGCAACCCGGGACAGGGGAACCCGGAGACCCAGTACTTC. The V and J genes are TRBV7-9 and TRBJ2-5; 10 bases are shared with TRBD1. With V trimmed by 7 bases and J by 5 bases, 10 bases remained unmatched. The germline gives CDR1 SEHNR, CDR2 FQNEAQ (reference sequence). This CDR3 is built from 15 residues.

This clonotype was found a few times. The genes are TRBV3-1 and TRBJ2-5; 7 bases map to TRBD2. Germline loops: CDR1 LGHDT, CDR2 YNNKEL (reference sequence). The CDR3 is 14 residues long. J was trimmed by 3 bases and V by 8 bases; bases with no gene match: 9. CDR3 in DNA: TGTGCCAGCGGTTTTACGGGGGGAGAAGAGACCCAGTACTTC. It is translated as CASGFTGGEETQYF.

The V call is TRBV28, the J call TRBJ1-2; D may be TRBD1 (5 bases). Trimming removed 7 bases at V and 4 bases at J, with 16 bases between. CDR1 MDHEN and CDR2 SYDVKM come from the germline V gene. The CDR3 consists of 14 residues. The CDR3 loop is CASTPGGWGYGYTF. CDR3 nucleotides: TGTGCCAGCACTCCGGGGGGGTGGGGCTATGGCTACACCTTC.

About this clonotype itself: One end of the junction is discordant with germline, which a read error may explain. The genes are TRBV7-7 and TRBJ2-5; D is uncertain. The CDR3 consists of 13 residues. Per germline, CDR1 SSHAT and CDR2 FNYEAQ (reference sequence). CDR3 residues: CASSFVVEETQYF. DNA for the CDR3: TGTGCTAGCAGCTTTGTGGTCGAAGAGACCCAGTACTTC.

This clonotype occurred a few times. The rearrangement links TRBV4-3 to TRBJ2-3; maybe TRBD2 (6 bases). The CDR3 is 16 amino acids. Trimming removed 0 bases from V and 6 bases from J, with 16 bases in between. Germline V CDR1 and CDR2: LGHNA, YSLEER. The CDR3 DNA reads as TGCGCCAGCAGCCAAGATTGGGCGGGGTCCCGGGATACGCAGTATTTT. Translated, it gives CASSQDWAGSRDTQYF.

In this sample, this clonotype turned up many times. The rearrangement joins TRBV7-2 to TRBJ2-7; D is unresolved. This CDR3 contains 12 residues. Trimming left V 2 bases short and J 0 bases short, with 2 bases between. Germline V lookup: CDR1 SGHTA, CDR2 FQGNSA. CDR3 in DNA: TGTGCCAGCAGCTTATACTCCTACGAGCAGTACTTC. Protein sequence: CASSLYSYEQYF.

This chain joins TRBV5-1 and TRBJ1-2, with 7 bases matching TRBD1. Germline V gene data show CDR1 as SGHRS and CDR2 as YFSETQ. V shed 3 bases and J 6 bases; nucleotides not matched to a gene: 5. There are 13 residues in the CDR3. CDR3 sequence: CASSYTGDHGYTF. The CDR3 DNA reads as TGCGCCAGCAGCTACACAGGGGATCATGGCTACACCTTC.

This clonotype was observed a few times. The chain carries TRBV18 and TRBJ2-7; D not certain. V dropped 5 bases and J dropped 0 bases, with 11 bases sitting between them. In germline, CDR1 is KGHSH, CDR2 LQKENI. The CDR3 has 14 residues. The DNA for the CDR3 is TGTGCCAGCTCATCGCGGTCCTCCTCCTACGAGCAGTACGTC. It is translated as CASSSRSSSYEQYV.

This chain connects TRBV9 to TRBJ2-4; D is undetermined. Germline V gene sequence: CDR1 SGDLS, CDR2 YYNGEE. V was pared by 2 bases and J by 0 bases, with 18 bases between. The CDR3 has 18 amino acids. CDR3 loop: CASSVLPPDPSAKNIQYF. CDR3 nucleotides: TGTGCCAGCAGCGTCCTTCCGCCGGACCCATCAGCCAAAAACATTCAGTACTTC.

CDR3 protein: CASTRVGNTEAFF. CDR3 DNA sequence: TGTGCCAGCACTAGAGTTGGGAACACTGAAGCTTTCTTT. The genes are TRBV6-1 and TRBJ1-1; D remains ambiguous. This CDR3 is built from 13 residues. Per germline, CDR1 MNHNS and CDR2 SASEGT. The V end lost 7 bases, the J end lost 1 base, and 10 bases lay between the germline ends.

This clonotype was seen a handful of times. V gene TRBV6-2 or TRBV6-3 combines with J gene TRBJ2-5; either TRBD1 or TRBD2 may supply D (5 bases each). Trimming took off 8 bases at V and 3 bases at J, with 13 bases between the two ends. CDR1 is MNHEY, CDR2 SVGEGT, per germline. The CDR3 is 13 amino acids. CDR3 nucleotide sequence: TGTGCCAGCGTCCGGGACGGCGAAGAGACCCAGTACTTC. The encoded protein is CASVRDGEETQYF.

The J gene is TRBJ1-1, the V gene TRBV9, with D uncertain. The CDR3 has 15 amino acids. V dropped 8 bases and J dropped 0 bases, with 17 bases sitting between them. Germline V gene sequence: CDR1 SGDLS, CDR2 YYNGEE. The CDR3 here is CARSSRGSLNTEAFF. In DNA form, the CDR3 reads TGTGCCAGAAGCTCGAGAGGCAGCTTGAACACTGAAGCTTTCTTT.